This TCR beta chain was identified in a study of memory CD4+ T cells and cytomegalovirus serostatus. The sort gate was single viable CD3+CD4+CD8-CD45RO+ cells for memory CD4+ T cells. Donors' CMV status reflects serum IgG against pp150, pp28, p38, p52. Assay: immunoSEQ multiplex PCR; the TCRdb copy retains only in-frame clones and omits some. The repertoire holds some 35,000 clones, with roughly 78% as singletons. Germline V gene sequence: CDR1 LGHNA, CDR2 YSLEER. The CDR3 covers 18 residues. V lost 1 base and J lost 0, with 13 bases in between. A remark on this clone: The antigen is undetermined.

General observations from the study: Suggested: most of the CMV-linked TCR signature lies in CD4+ memory cells. Of around 160 reported CMV TCRbeta sequences, some 67 were found in memory CD4+ repertoires.

The rearrangement links TRBV4-3 to TRBJ2-6; D is unresolved. The sample taken for sequencing was memory CD4+ T cells from blood. The sequence was collected from an adult in good health and CMV-seropositive. The CDR3 sequence is CASSQGLAESSGANVLTF. DNA for the CDR3: TGCGCCAGCAGCCAAGGGTTAGCCGAAAGCTCTGGGGCCAACGTCCTGACTTTC.